This entry describes one TCR beta chain. Its cognate antigen is unknown. The sample is drawn from a study of T cell repertoires in cytomegalovirus infection. Overall study: Recently identified HLA-C-restricted and well-studied HLA-B-restricted CMV epitopes were used. Matching HLA type, along with CMV infection, was indicated by public TCR beta signatures. General study results and limits: Pooled public TCR beta family frequency picked out CMV carriers with the relevant HLA. The response measured ex vivo was dominated by TCR beta clonotypes (HLA-C-restricted and CMV-specific).

MiXCR, run by TCRdb on the reads, gives a single entry per CDR3 protein. The sample gives 800,000 to 950,000 distinct CDR3 sequences, approximately 29% of which show up once; around 12% is in the top ten. Germline V lookup: CDR1 SEHNR, CDR2 FQNEAQ (reference sequence). V shed 5 bases, J shed 0 bases, and the junction held 8 bases outside the gene matches. The CDR3 totals 16 residues. The TCR was taken from a human donor in good health (CMV status not recorded). Some clones in this sample may be carry-over from other donors' samples. The sequences come from cultured CD8+ T cells from PBMCs, collected from culture after CMV antigen stimulation. The chain couples TRBV7-9 to TRBJ1-1; 8 nucleotides match TRBD1. CDR3 in amino acids: CASSAGTGNMNTEAFF. Written as DNA, the CDR3 is TGTGCCAGCAGCGCCGGGACAGGCAACATGAACACTGAAGCTTTCTTT.